Listed here is a single T cell receptor beta chain. Its antigen is not identified. The data stem from a study of Ad26.COV2.S vaccination and SARS-CoV-2 variants. Study-wide points: Vaccine recipients and placebo recipients showed similar non-spike TCR breadth.

Using immunoSEQ multiplex PCR, the repertoire was profiled, and TCRdb retains in-frame clones only, with some absent. The sample yields more than 300,000 clones, 85% seen once. Sample treatment: around 19 received Ad26.COV2.S at low or high dose, single or two shots; roughly five received placebo; per-sample allocation not given. Day 63 after the first vaccine or placebo injection was the time point for sampling. Donation was by an adult aged 18-55 years who was in Boston. The sequence was obtained from a person aged 18 to 65 who received the Ad26.COV2.S COVID-19 vaccine or a placebo. The sample consisted of peripheral blood, taken in a trial of Ad26.COV2.S vaccine versus placebo.

The CDR3: CASSEGPGSSGNTIYF. The CDR3 DNA follows: TGTGCCAGCAGCGAGGGGCCCGGGAGCTCTGGAAACACCATATATTTT. The V gene is TRBV7-6, the J gene TRBJ1-3; perhaps TRBD1 as D (5 bases). Trimming stripped 5 bases from V and 0 bases from J, with 14 bases between. Germline CDR1 SGHVS, CDR2 FNYEAQ. The CDR3 is 16 amino acids.